This T cell receptor beta chain was found in a study of OX40 agonist ivuxolimab in advanced cancers. The protocol was immunoSEQ multiplex PCR, while the TCRdb copy is restricted to in-frame clones and leaves out a portion. The sample has approximately 35,000 clones, about 87% seen once; the top ten hold less than 5%. The sequencing here drew on CD4+ or CD8+ T cells sorted from blood, taken in a trial of the OX40 agonist ivuxolimab. The TCR was taken from an adult with an advanced solid tumor such as melanoma, head and neck, liver or kidney cancer.

For the CDR3, the DNA is TGTGCCAGCACAAAGCGGGAGGGGTACAATGAGCAGTTCTTC. Its protein product is CASTKREGYNEQFF. The chain recombines TRBV6-1 with TRBJ2-1; the match to TRBD2 covers 10 bases. V shed 7 bases, J shed 4 bases, and the junction held 4 bases outside the gene matches. The CDR3 runs 14 residues. The germline gives CDR1 MNHNS, CDR2 SASEGT.